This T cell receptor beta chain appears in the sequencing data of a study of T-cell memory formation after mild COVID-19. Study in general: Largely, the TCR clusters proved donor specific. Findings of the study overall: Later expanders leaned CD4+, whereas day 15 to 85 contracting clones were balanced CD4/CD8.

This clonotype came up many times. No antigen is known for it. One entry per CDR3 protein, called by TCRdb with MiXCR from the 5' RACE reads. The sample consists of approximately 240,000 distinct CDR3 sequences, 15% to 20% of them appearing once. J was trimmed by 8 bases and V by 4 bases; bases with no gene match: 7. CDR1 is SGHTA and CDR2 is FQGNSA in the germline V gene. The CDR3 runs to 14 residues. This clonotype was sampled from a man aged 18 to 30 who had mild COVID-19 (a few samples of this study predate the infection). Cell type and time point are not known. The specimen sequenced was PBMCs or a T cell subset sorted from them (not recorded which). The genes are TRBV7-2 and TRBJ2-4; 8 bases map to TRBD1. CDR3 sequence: CASSSRQGIDIQYF. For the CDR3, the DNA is TGTGCCAGCAGCTCCCGACAGGGGATCGACATTCAGTACTTC.